This TCR beta chain was retrieved from a study of blood T cell repertoires in COVID-19. Study at large: Nucleic acid was either cDNA or gDNA, and it came from T cells, B-cell-depleted T cells, or PBMCs.

The authors' processing: For nucleated cells, counts were estimated from reference gene primer amplification. TCRdb keeps only in-frame clones here, not all; method: immunoSEQ multiplex PCR. D and trimming were read from the DNA, whereas the V and J calls and clone size are those reported in that table. Counted here are a few hundred thousand clones, about 91% occurring once; the ten biggest clones make up under 8%. This clone was recorded a few times. Germline CDR1 MNHEY, CDR2 SVGAGI. The germline V and J ends were trimmed by 7 bases and 1 base, with 10 bases remaining between them. This CDR3 is built from 13 residues.

The chain carries TRBV6-5 and TRBJ1-1; D perhaps matches TRBD1 (6 bases). The source is a woman aged 25-40 years who had recovered from COVID-19. The sample comprised peripheral blood. The CDR3 is CASKQGQNTEAFF. The CDR3 nucleotides read TGTGCCAGCAAGCAGGGACAGAACACTGAAGCTTTCTTT.